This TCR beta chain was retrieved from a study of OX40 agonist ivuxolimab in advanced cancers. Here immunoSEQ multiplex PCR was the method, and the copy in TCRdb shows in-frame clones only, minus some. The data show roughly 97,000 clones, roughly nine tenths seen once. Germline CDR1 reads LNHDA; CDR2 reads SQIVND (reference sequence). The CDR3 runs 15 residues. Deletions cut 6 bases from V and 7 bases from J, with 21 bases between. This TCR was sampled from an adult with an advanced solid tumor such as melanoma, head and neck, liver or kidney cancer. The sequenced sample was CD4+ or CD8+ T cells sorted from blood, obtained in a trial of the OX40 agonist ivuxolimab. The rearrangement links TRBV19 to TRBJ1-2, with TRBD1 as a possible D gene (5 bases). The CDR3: CASSLPGLGSGGYTF. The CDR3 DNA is TGTGCCAGTAGCCTCCCGGGACTGGGGTCGGGTGGCTACACCTTC. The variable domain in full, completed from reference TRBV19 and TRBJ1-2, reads DGGITQSPKYLFRKEGQNVTLSCEQNLNHDAMYWYRQDPGQGLRLIYYSQIVNDFQKGDIAEGYSVSREKKESFPLTVTSAQKNPTAFYLCASSLPGLGSGGYTFGSGTRLTVV.